These 10 T cell receptor beta chains originate from one sample sequenced in a study of regulatory T cells in long-lasting Graves disease (dated by TCRdb to the early 2020s). In light of the paper, this sample's time point label describes: newly diagnosed GD, antithyroid drugs for less than 3 months. RNA was extracted from PBMCs in TRIzol for both TCR sequencing and RNA sequencing. To prepare the library, multiplex PCR was applied. TCRdb records Illumina HiSeq 4000 as the sequencer. TCR beta libraries were built with iRepertoire HTBI primers and Arm-PCR amplification of CDR3 regions. Using fastp trimming at Q25 and MiXCR clonotype assembly, TCRdb reanalyzed the public sequencing data and kept in-frame beta chains. Here each entry gathers all rows of one CDR3 protein and keeps the most common genes and DNA. This sample holds some 600,000 distinct CDR3 sequences; 15% to 20% were observed only once. The ten most abundant clones make up about 11% of the sample.

The same sample was also used in a study of T cells in Graves' hyperthyroidism and ophthalmopathy.

The input for sequencing was peripheral blood mononuclear cells (PBMCs), taken at new diagnosis, from a patient treated with antithyroid drugs. These receptors were taken from a young man with Graves disease. Donor details come from another sample of the same person, matched by shared clones.

This rearrangement joins TRBV6-5 to TRBJ2-7, with 9 bases fitting TRBD1. J gave up 5 bases and V 4 bases, and 9 bases lay outside the gene matches. The CDR3 consists of 15 residues. Germline CDR1 MNHEY, CDR2 SVGAGI. The CDR3 nucleotides are TGTGCCAGCAGTTTTGGACAGGGGCCTGTAGACGAGCAGTACTTC. This gives the protein CASSFGQGPVDEQYF.

Details on this clonotype: At one end the junction does not follow the germline gene, possibly because of a read error. The V call is TRBV6-2 or TRBV6-3, the J call TRBJ2-1; D not resolved. CDR1 is MNHEY, CDR2 SVGEGT, per germline. The CDR3 extends over 16 amino acids. In nucleotides, the CDR3 is TGTGCCGGCAGTAGGACCTTGGCGGCTTCCTACAATGAGCAGTTCTTC. Translated, it gives CAGSRTLAASYNEQFF.

This clonotype was detected a few times. V is TRBV6-5 and J is TRBJ2-7, with 7 bases matching TRBD2. Germline V CDR1 and CDR2: MNHEY, SVGAGI. The ends lost 2 bases at V and 5 bases at J; junction bases unmatched: 6. The CDR3 sequence is 14 residues long. The CDR3 loop is CASSYGGVLHEQYF. The DNA for the CDR3 is TGTGCCAGCAGTTACGGGGGGGTTCTCCACGAGCAGTACTTC.

This clonotype was observed a few times. V gene TRBV20-1 combines with J gene TRBJ2-3, with 12 bases fitting TRBD2. The V segment lost 6 bases and the J segment 6 bases; nucleotides outside the gene matches: 7. The V gene's germline CDR1 is DFQATT and CDR2 SNEGSKA (reference sequence). CDR3 size: 14 residues. CDR3 region: CSARSGTSGDTQYF. The CDR3 DNA reads as TGCAGTGCCAGGAGCGGGACTAGCGGGGATACGCAGTATTTT.

This clonotype was observed at least ten times. This chain uses TRBV12-3 or TRBV12-4 with TRBJ2-5; no clear D gene. V dropped 5 bases and J dropped 1 base, with 20 bases sitting between them. The CDR3 runs to 17 residues. CDR3 in DNA: TGTGCCAGCAGTACCCCCCCAATGGGTCAGACCCAAGAGACCCAGTACTTC. Protein product: CASSTPPMGQTQETQYF.

The chain couples TRBV19 to TRBJ1-5, with 7 positions matching TRBD1. Trimming at V came to 3 bases and at J to 3 bases, leaving 2 bases not matched to a gene. This CDR3 contains 14 residues. CDR1 LNHDA and CDR2 SQIVND come from the germline V gene (reference sequence). CDR3 in amino acids: CASSIGTANQPQHF. CDR3 bases: TGTGCCAGTAGTATCGGGACAGCCAATCAGCCCCAGCATTTT.

There are a few counts of this clonotype. The chain recombines TRBV5-1 with TRBJ2-7, with 9 nucleotides matching TRBD1. J lost 5 bases, V lost 3 bases, and 9 bases had no gene match. The CDR3 consists of 15 residues. CDR1 and CDR2 (germline): SGHRS, YFSETQ. CDR3 amino acids: CASSYDPGTGNEQYF. CDR3 bases: TGCGCCAGCAGCTACGACCCAGGGACAGGGAACGAGCAGTACTTC.

This clonotype was observed many times. The chain employs TRBV11-2 and TRBJ2-7; perhaps TRBD2 as D (6 bases). CDR3 length equals 12 residues. CDR1 SGHAT and CDR2 FQNNGV come from the germline V gene. V lost 6 bases and J 8 bases, leaving 14 bases between the germline ends. The CDR3 sequence is CASRGLEDKQYF. The CDR3 DNA reads as TGTGCCAGCAGGGGACTGGAAGACAAGCAGTACTTC.

This clonotype appeared a few times. The chain combines TRBV27 with TRBJ2-5, with D tentatively TRBD2 (7 bases). Germline CDR1 reads MNHEY; CDR2 reads SMNVEV (reference sequence). The CDR3 length is 15 residues. Trimming took 6 bases from V and 3 from J, leaving 17 bases between them. The CDR3: CASRGANGGKETQYF. In nucleotides, the CDR3 is TGTGCCAGCAGGGGGGCTAACGGGGGGAAAGAGACCCAGTACTTC.

The genes are TRBV25-1 and TRBJ1-3; D call uncertain. CDR3 length equals 13 residues. V was trimmed by 11 bases and J by 0 bases, leaving 11 bases between them. Germline-derived CDR1 and CDR2 are MGHDK and SYGVNS. CDR3 sequence reads: CACVANSGNTIYF. The CDR3 nucleotides are TGTGCCTGCGTCGCTAACTCTGGAAACACCATATATTTT.